A selection of T cell receptor beta chains follows, all from one sample in a study of OX40 agonist ivuxolimab in advanced cancers. The assay was immunoSEQ multiplex PCR, and TCRdb's table has in-frame clones only and misses some. The repertoire includes some 66,000 clones, under 85% of them detected once, and approximately 2.5% sits in the top ten. Sequenced here: CD4+ or CD8+ T cells sorted from blood, sampled in a trial of the OX40 agonist ivuxolimab. The source of these receptors is an adult with an advanced solid tumor such as melanoma, head and neck, liver or kidney cancer. Each CDR3 is given with its conserved first and last residue.

>TRBV27|TRBJ1-2
CASSRSQGVTNYGYTF
>TRBV19|TRBJ1-2
CASSIDGTALGYTF
>TRBV5-1|TRBJ1-4
CASSPTPTNEKLFF
>TRBV7-2|TRBJ2-7
CASSLAGRSYEQYF
>TRBV7-9|TRBJ1-4
CASSLAGDNEKLFF
>TRBV7-6|TRBJ2-1
CASSGGGSSYNEQFF
>TRBV9|TRBJ1-1
CASSTRTEIMNTEAFF
>TRBV7-8|TRBJ1-3
CASSLIRQGPKDRNTIYF
>TRBV5-1|TRBJ2-7
CASSSGTSGSSSYEQYF
>TRBV6-5|TRBJ1-2
CASSYRGVDYGYTF
>TRBV6-5|TRBJ1-2
CASSYAGAGYTF
>TRBV11-3|TRBJ2-1
CASSLAGGWNEQFF
>TRBV5-6|TRBJ1-2
CASSLDRDYGYTF
>TRBV5-1|TRBJ2-5
CASSLLGEGGGETQYF
>TRBV7-2|TRBJ2-5
CASSLVRELVETQYF
>TRBV7-2|TRBJ1-3
CASSPIGGLRGNTIYF
>TRBV28|TRBJ1-5
CASSHPIREPVPDYSNQPQHF
>TRBV29-1|TRBJ2-7
CSVVRDRDTYEQYF
>TRBV11-3|TRBJ2-3
CASSRGTGSTDTQYF
>TRBV27|TRBJ1-4
CASSFRRRGYEKLFF
>TRBV21-1|TRBJ2-3
CASSKGDRGTLPLSSGYF
>TRBV5-8|TRBJ2-6
CASSLKGGAGANVLTF
>TRBV15|TRBJ2-1
CATSRVYPGGSYNEQFF
>TRBV5-1|TRBJ1-1
CASSPGQGALNTEAFF
>TRBV7-3|TRBJ1-4
CASSLESGTGAEKLFF
>TRBV27|TRBJ2-3
CASSSPNTDTQYF
>TRBV6-6|TRBJ1-1
CASTDSVEAFF